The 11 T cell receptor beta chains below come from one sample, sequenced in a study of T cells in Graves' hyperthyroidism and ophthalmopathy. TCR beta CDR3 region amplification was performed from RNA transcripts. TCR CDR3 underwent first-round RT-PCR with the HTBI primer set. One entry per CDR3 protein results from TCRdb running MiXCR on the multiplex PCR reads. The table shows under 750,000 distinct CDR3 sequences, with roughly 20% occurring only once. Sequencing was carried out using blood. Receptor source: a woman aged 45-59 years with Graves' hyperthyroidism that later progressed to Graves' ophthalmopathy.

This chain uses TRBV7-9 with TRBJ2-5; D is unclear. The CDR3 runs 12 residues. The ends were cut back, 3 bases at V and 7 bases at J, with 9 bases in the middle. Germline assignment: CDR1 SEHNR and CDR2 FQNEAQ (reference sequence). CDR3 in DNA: TGTGCCAGCAGCTTCCTTTTAGGGACCCAGTACTTC. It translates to CASSFLLGTQYF.

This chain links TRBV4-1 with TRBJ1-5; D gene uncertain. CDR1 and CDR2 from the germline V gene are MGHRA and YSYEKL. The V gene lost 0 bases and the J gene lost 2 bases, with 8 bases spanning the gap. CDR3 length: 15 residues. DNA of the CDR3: TGCGCCAGCAGCCAAGAGCCCCAGGGCAATCAGCCCCAGCATTTT. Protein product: CASSQEPQGNQPQHF.

The DNA of the CDR3 is TGTGCCAGCAGCCAAGTCTCGGGGGGAACCCTCCAAGAGACCCAGTACTTC. Translating it yields CASSQVSGGTLQETQYF. The rearrangement joins TRBV14 to TRBJ2-5; 7 positions agree with TRBD2. This CDR3 is 17 amino acids long. Germline V gene data show CDR1 as SGHDN and CDR2 as FVKESK. Trimming cost V 1 base and J 1 base; bases outside gene matches: 9.

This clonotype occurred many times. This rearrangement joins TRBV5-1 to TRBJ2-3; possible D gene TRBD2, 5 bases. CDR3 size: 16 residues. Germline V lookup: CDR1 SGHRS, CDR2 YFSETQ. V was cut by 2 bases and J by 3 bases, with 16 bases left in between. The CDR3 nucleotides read TGCGCCAGCAGCTTTCGTGGCGGGCAGGCAACAGATACGCAGTATTTT. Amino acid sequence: CASSFRGGQATDTQYF.

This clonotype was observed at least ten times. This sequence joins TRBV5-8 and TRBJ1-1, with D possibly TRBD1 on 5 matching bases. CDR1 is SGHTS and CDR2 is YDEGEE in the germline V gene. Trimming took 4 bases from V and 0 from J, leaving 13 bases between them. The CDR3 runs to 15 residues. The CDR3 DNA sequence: TGTGCCAGCAGCGGGGGGATGAGGATGAACACTGAAGCTTTCTTT. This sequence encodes CASSGGMRMNTEAFF. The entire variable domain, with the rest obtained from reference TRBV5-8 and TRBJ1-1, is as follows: EAGVTQSPTHLIKTRGQQATLRCSPISGHTSVYWYQQALGLGLQFLLWYDEGEERNRGNFPPRFSGRQFPNYSSELNVNALELEDSALYLCASSGGMRMNTEAFFGQGTRLTVV.

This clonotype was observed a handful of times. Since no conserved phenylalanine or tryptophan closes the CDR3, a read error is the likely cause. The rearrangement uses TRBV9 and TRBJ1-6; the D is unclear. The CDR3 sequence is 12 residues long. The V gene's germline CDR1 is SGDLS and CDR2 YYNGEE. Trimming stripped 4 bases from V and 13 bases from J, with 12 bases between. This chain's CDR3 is CASSSSQDPLHL. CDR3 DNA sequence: TGTGCCAGCAGCTCGTCGCAGGATCCCCTCCACCTT.

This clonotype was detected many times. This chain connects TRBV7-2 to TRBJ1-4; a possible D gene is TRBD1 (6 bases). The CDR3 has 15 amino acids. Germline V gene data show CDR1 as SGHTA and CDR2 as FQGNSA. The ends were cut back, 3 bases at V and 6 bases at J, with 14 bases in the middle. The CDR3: CASSLFRGQHEKLFF. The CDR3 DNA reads TGTGCCAGCAGCTTGTTCAGGGGCCAGCATGAAAAACTGTTTTTT.

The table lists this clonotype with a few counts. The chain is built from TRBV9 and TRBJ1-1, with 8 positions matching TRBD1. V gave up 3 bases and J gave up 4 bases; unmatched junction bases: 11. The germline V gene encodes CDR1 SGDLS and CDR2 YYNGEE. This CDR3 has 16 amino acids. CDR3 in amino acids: CASSASRGRDSTEAFF. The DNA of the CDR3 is TGTGCCAGCAGCGCTAGCAGGGGGCGTGATAGCACTGAAGCTTTCTTT.

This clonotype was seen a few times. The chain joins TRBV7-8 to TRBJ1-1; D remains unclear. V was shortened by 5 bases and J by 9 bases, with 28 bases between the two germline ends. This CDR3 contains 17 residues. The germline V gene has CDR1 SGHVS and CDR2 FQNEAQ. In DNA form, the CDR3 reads TGTGCCAGCAGCCAGCGACACGAAGCCCCCTCATTGACTAAAGCTTTCTTT. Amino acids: CASSQRHEAPSLTKAFF.

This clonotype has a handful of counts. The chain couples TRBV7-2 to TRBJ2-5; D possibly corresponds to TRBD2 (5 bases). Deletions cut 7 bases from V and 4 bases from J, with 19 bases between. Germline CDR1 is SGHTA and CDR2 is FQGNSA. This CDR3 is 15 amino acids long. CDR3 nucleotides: TGTGCCAGCACACCCGGTGTGGGGAGCCCAGAGACCCAGTACTTC. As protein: CASTPGVGSPETQYF.

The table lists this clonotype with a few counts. In nucleotides, the CDR3 is TGCAGCCTCAGGGTGGGGGGCGAAGAGACCCAGTACTTC. Amino acid sequence: CSLRVGGEETQYF. The rearrangement uses TRBV29-1 and TRBJ2-5; either TRBD1 or TRBD2 may supply D (6 bases each). Germline CDR1 and CDR2: SQVTM and ANQGSEA. This CDR3 spans 13 amino acids. Trimming shortened V by 8 bases and J by 3 bases, and 16 bases separated the two germline ends.